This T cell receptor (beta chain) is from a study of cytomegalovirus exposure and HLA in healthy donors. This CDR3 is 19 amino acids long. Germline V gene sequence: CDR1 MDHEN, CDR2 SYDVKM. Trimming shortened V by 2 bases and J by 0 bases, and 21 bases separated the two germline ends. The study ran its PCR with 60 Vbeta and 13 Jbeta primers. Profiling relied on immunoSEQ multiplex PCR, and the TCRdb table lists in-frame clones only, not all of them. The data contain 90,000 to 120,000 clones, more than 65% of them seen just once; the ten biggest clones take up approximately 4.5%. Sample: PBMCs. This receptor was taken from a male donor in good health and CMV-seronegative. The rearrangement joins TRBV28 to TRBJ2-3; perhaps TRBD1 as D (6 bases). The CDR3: CASSLVVGAHYLSTDTQYF. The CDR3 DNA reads TGTGCCAGCAGTTTAGTGGTGGGGGCACATTACTTGAGCACAGATACGCAGTATTTT. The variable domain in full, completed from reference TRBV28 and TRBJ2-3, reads DVKVTQSSRYLVKRTGEKVFLECVQDMDHENMFWYRQDPGLGLRLIYFSYDVKMKEKGDIPEGYSVSREKKERFSLILESASTNQTSMYLCASSLVVGAHYLSTDTQYFGPGTRLTVL.